This T cell receptor (beta chain) originates from a study of graft-versus-host responses after intestinal transplantation (dated by TCRdb to the early 2020s). Background on the whole study: The transplants that recipients received were multivisceral, liver-intestinal, or isolated intestinal. After intestinal transplantation, graft-versus-host and host-versus-graft alloreactive T cell clones were followed in the graft, circulation and bone marrow using bulk TCR-beta CDR3 sequencing. The cohort enrolled 20 to 30 intestinal transplant recipients including one retransplant, and a few patients lacking pretransplant specimens were excluded. Anti-thymocyte globulin induction was given to all recipients, followed by maintenance tacrolimus and steroids for two to three years. Samples from a few later patients were sequenced in-house on an Illumina MiSeq with MiXCR processing rather than by the commercial service. Alloreactive clones were identified by sequencing pre-transplant mixed lymphocyte reaction products and comparing them with unstimulated pre-transplant donor and recipient T cells. Donor T cell macrochimerism was defined as a peak of at least 4% donor T cells among recipient peripheral blood mononuclear cells. Overall results and qualifications from the work: GvH clones were detected in recipient bone marrow, and some of these GvH clones were observed earlier in ileal mucosa or blood, consistent with an intestinal mucosal origin. In patients with donor T cell macrochimerism, the allografts had high GvH to HvG T cell clonal ratios. Peak levels of circulating GvH clones were associated with declines in HvG clones early after transplant. The relatively low number and heterogeneity of intestinal transplant patients limited the conclusions.

The germline V gene sets CDR1 to MGHRA and CDR2 to YSYEKL. The CDR3 runs 14 residues from the cysteine to the phenylalanine. Only CDR3 DNA is held: 42 bases, read in frame from base 1. V and J are truncated by 5 bases and 7 bases respectively, leaving an intervening sequence of 15 bases. About this clone: This clone's antigen is unknown. The input lacks base qualities; no much larger clone sits a single base away.

To isolate intraepithelial and lamina propria lymphocytes from graft specimens, dithiothreitol, EDTA incubations and collagenase D digestion were used. Serial intestinal graft biopsy specimens collected up to 600 days after transplant underwent bulk TCR-beta sequencing. Libraries came from the immunoSEQ multiplex PCR assay. For most patients, genomic DNA was subjected to high-throughput TCR-beta CDR3 sequencing by Adaptive Biotechnologies. Regarding the original processing steps: Adaptive's ImmunoSEQ software supplied the TCR sequencing data for 18 patients, while MiXCR and VDJtools were used to process a few other patients. CDR3 nucleotide sequences shared between donor and recipient were removed because the origin of such sequences could not be assigned. To be classed as alloreactive, a clone needed at least 2-fold expansion over unstimulated cells and a minimum CFSE-low frequency of 0.002% (template counts) or 0.001% (read counts). Clones were considered mappable if detected in sequenced pre-transplant spleen, lymph node, or MLR CFSE-low populations of the donor or recipient. The cumulative frequency of alloreactive clones was calculated as a percentage of all sequences, weighted by copy number. TCRdb took this table from immuneACCESS and kept in-frame rearrangements with V and J called. Such tables lack part of the clones; where checked against another copy, unresolved V genes explain under half of the gap, and the rest is unexplained. For V, J and clone size, that table is used; D and trimming come from the DNA. The sample contains tens of thousands of clones, 70% to 80% of them found a single time. The leading ten clones occupy under 4% of the sample.

The sequencing used ileum tissue, collected 12 days after intestinal transplant. The rearranged segments are TRBV4-1 and TRBJ1-5, with TRBD1 perhaps the D gene, on 6 matching bases. This receptor was identified in a human patient who received an intestinal transplant, so some T cells may come from the graft donor. The sequence in DNA is TGCGCCAGCAGCTCAACAGGCCAGGGGCAGCCCCAGCATTTT. Its coded protein is CASSSTGQGQPQHF.